These 14 T cell receptor beta chains were all obtained from the same sample, sequenced in a study of OX40 agonist ivuxolimab in advanced cancers. Measured with immunoSEQ multiplex PCR; TCRdb has only the in-frame clones, and not every one. In the table there are approximately 25,000 clones, about 77% of which are singletons. The sequenced sample was CD4+ or CD8+ T cells sorted from blood, obtained in a trial of the OX40 agonist ivuxolimab. These receptors were obtained from an adult with an advanced solid tumor such as melanoma, head and neck, liver or kidney cancer.

This chain uses TRBV7-2 with TRBJ2-6; the match to TRBD2 covers 7 bases. CDR3 size: 19 residues. Trimming at V came to 1 base and at J to 3 bases, leaving 12 bases not matched to a gene. Germline V gives CDR1 SGHTA, CDR2 FQGNSA. The CDR3 DNA is TGTGCCAGCAGCTTAGATGAGGCTAGCGGTCTGGGTGGGGCCAACGTCCTGACTTTC. As protein: CASSLDEASGLGGANVLTF.

V is TRBV5-6 and J is TRBJ2-7; no firm D call. Germline CDR1 is SGHDT and CDR2 is YYEEEE. The V gene lost 2 bases and the J gene lost 7 bases, with 7 bases spanning the gap. The CDR3 consists of 11 residues. Written as DNA, the CDR3 is TGTGCCAGCAGCTTTACAGAAGAGCAGTACTTC. It is translated as CASSFTEEQYF.

The rearrangement joins TRBV28 to TRBJ1-2; D is possibly TRBD1 (5 bases). From germline, CDR1 is MDHEN and CDR2 SYDVKM. V lost 7 bases to trimming and J lost 5 bases, with 11 bases between them. The CDR3 contains 12 residues. CDR3 in amino acids: CASKGTSYGYTF. CDR3 nucleotide sequence: TGTGCCAGCAAAGGGACTTCTTATGGCTACACCTTC.

The genes are TRBV6-1 and TRBJ2-1, with TRBD1 as a possible D gene (5 bases). The CDR3 covers 15 residues. CDR1 is MNHNS, CDR2 SASEGT, per germline. V gave up 3 bases and J gave up 3 bases, with 12 bases separating them. As DNA, the CDR3 is TGTGCCAGCAGTGAGTGGGGCGCCGTCTACAATGAGCAGTTCTTC. Its translation is CASSEWGAVYNEQFF.

V usage is TRBV6-5 and J usage is TRBJ1-3; D remains unclear. CDR1 is MNHEY, CDR2 SVGAGI, per germline. V was pared by 10 bases and J by 14 bases, with 18 bases between. The CDR3 is 11 amino acids. CDR3 protein: CAKPGCGSLYF. CDR3 DNA sequence: TGTGCCAAACCCGGCTGCGGATCCTTATATTTT.

The chain carries TRBV6-1 and TRBJ2-1; D could derive from TRBD1 or TRBD2 (6 bases each). Germline-derived CDR1 and CDR2 are MNHNS and SASEGT. V shed 3 bases and J shed 0 bases, with 12 bases lying between them. This CDR3 spans 16 amino acids. CDR3 coding DNA: TGTGCCAGCAGTGAGGCCGGGGGCGGCTCCTACAATGAGCAGTTCTTC. Translating it yields CASSEAGGGSYNEQFF.

The rearrangement links TRBV7-2 to TRBJ1-5; 7 nucleotides align to TRBD1. Germline values: CDR1 SGHTA, CDR2 FQGNSA. With V trimmed by 5 bases and J by 8 bases, 12 bases remained unmatched. The CDR3 is 15 residues long. The CDR3 bases are TGTGCCAGCAGCCATTCCGGGACAGTCGGAGAGCCCCAGCATTTT. This sequence encodes CASSHSGTVGEPQHF.

The chain combines TRBV9 with TRBJ1-2; D is possibly TRBD1 (6 bases). Germline V CDR1 and CDR2: SGDLS, YYNGEE. V gave up 3 bases and J gave up 1 base, with 13 bases separating them. This CDR3 is built from 15 residues. In nucleotides, the CDR3 is TGTGCCAGCAGCGAGGGGGGCGGCCTTAACTATGGCTACACCTTC. Protein sequence: CASSEGGGLNYGYTF.

V is TRBV9 and J is TRBJ2-7, with D maybe TRBD1 (6 bases). V was clipped by 3 bases and J by 0 bases, with 16 bases between them. The CDR3 is 16 residues long. Per the germline V gene, CDR1 is SGDLS and CDR2 is YYNGEE. The CDR3 DNA follows: TGTGCCAGCAGCGCCTCAACAGGGTTCAGCTCCTACGAGCAGTACTTC. Protein sequence: CASSASTGFSSYEQYF.

The V and J genes are TRBV5-6 and TRBJ2-3, with 7 bases identical to TRBD2. CDR1 and CDR2 from the germline V gene are SGHDT and YYEEEE. The V and J ends lost 2 bases and 1 base, in that order; junction bases with no gene match: 7. The CDR3 sequence is 16 residues long. In DNA form, the CDR3 reads TGTGCCAGCAGCTTAAACGGACTAGGAGGCACAGATACGCAGTATTTT. It encodes CASSLNGLGGTDTQYF.

This rearrangement joins TRBV9 to TRBJ2-5, with D perhaps matching TRBD2 (7 bases). CDR3 length: 17 residues. Germline V gene lookup returns CDR1 SGDLS and CDR2 YYNGEE. V lost 0 bases to trimming and J lost 1 base, with 16 bases between them. In DNA form, the CDR3 reads TGTGCCAGCAGCGTAGGAGTGGCGGGGGCCCCCCAAGAGACCCAGTACTTC. It codes for CASSVGVAGAPQETQYF.

V usage is TRBV2 and J usage is TRBJ1-1; 11 bases map to TRBD1. Per the germline V gene, CDR1 is SNHLY and CDR2 is FYNNEI. J gave up 4 bases and V 8 bases, and 3 bases lay outside the gene matches. This CDR3 has 13 amino acids. CDR3 sequence (DNA): TGTGCCAGCCGAGGGACAGGGGGCACTGAAGCTTTCTTT. Its protein product is CASRGTGGTEAFF.

This chain links TRBV5-1 with TRBJ2-1, with 8 bases that match TRBD1. The CDR3 is 15 amino acids. CDR1 and CDR2 (germline): SGHRS, YFSETQ. Trimming at V came to 3 bases and at J to 6 bases, leaving 8 bases not matched to a gene. The CDR3 protein is CASSWGGGTGNEQFF. DNA of the CDR3: TGCGCCAGCAGCTGGGGTGGCGGGACAGGCAATGAGCAGTTCTTC.

The gene calls are TRBV28 and TRBJ2-7; no clear D gene. The germline CDR1 and CDR2 sequences are MDHEN and SYDVKM. Trimming cost V 2 bases and J 3 bases, with 2 bases left between them. The CDR3 is 11 amino acids. CDR3 sequence (DNA): TGTGCCAGCAGTTTACTCTACGAGCAGTACTTC. Its protein is CASSLLYEQYF.